This TCR beta chain was captured by sequencing in a study of T-cell reconstitution after alpha-beta-depleted transplantation in children. A TCRbeta library incorporating unique molecular identifiers was prepared. MiXCR, run by TCRdb on the PCR reads, gives a single entry per CDR3 protein. The sample comprises 350,000 to 400,000 distinct CDR3 sequences, roughly 20% of which are singletons, and around 4% rests with the top ten. The CDR3 runs to 16 residues. CDR1 SGHRS and CDR2 YFSETQ come from the germline V gene. The J segment lost 6 bases and the V segment lost 1 base, leaving 8 bases of the junction unmatched.

The rearrangement joins TRBV5-1 to TRBJ2-2; TRBD2 agrees at 8 bases. The specimen was PBMCs from the stem cell graft donor, collected from the stem cell graft. The clonotype originates from a human donor who donated a stem cell graft to a child with acute myeloid leukemia. The CDR3, as DNA: TGCGCCAGCAGCTTGCAGTGGCGGGAGGTATCCGGGGAGCTGTTTTTT. It specifies CASSLQWREVSGELFF. The variable domain in full, with the rest retrieved from reference TRBV5-1 and TRBJ2-2, is KAGVTQTPRYLIKTRGQQVTLSCSPISGHRSVSWYQQTPGQGLQFLFEYFSETQRNKGNFPGRFSGRQFSNSRSEMNVSTLELGDSALYLCASSLQWREVSGELFFGEGSRLTVL.